The 28 T cell receptor beta chains given below trace back to one sample, sequenced in a study of blood T cells in healthy people across ages (dated by TCRdb to about 2015). The receptor library was made with 5' RACE. The reads were generated on an Illumina HiSeq 2500. A second PCR of roughly 6 to 11 cycles was performed with a sample-barcoded 5' primer and a J-beta primer mix. TCRdb trimmed public reads at Q25 via fastp, called clones via MiXCR and kept in-frame beta chains. Under each unique CDR3 protein, matching rows form one entry showing the most common genes and DNA. For this sample the table gives 1.4 million to 1.5 million distinct CDR3 sequences, of which roughly 45% were detected only once. Of the sample, 7.9% is held by the ten largest clones. Specimen: blood. The origin of the receptors is a woman in her late teens or twenties in good health.

This chain uses TRBV11-2 with TRBJ2-2, with 9 bases that match TRBD2. J gave up 4 bases and V 3 bases, and 6 bases lay outside the gene matches. The CDR3 is 16 residues long. CDR1 and CDR2 from the germline V gene are SGHAT and FQNNGV. The CDR3 DNA sequence: TGTGCCAGCAGCTTCGGTAGCGGGAGAGTCACCGGGGAGCTGTTTTTT. This codes for CASSFGSGRVTGELFF.

The rearrangement links TRBV27 to TRBJ2-2; D remains unclear. Trimming stripped 7 bases from V and 9 bases from J, with 9 bases between. This CDR3 spans 11 amino acids. Looked up from germline, CDR1 is MNHEY and CDR2 is SMNVEV (reference sequence). The CDR3 reads CASKTARELFF. The DNA for the CDR3 is TGTGCCAGCAAGACCGCCAGGGAGCTGTTTTTT.

The rearrangement uses TRBV20-1 and TRBJ2-3; 7 positions agree with TRBD1. Trimming at V came to 5 bases and at J to 2 bases, leaving 7 bases not matched to a gene. This CDR3 is 14 amino acids long. Looked up from germline, CDR1 is DFQATT and CDR2 is SNEGSKA (reference sequence). CDR3 sequence: CSALTTGVTDTQYF. The CDR3 DNA reads TGCAGTGCTCTTACTACAGGGGTCACAGATACGCAGTATTTT.

The V call is TRBV5-8, the J call TRBJ1-4; maybe TRBD1 (6 bases). The V and J ends lost 6 bases and 5 bases respectively, with 20 bases between them. The CDR3 runs 16 residues. From germline, CDR1 is SGHTS and CDR2 YDEGEE. CDR3 nucleotides: TGTGCCAGCACCCTCGGGGGGGGCAGGGGAAATGAAAAACTGTTTTTT. Translating gives CASTLGGGRGNEKLFF.

This chain uses TRBV20-1 with TRBJ1-5, with TRBD1 identical over 8 bases. V dropped 0 bases and J dropped 2; count of bases not matched to a gene: 9. This CDR3 spans 17 amino acids. Germline CDR1 DFQATT, CDR2 SNEGSKA (reference sequence). The CDR3 loop reads CSARDLGQGIGNQPQHF. The CDR3 DNA reads as TGCAGTGCTAGAGATCTTGGACAGGGTATTGGCAATCAGCCCCAGCATTTT.

In this sample, this clonotype turned up many times. V usage is TRBV6-6 and J usage is TRBJ2-7; tentatively, D is TRBD2 (6 bases). The CDR3 covers 15 residues. V was shortened by 0 bases and J by 0 bases, with 9 bases between the two germline ends. The germline CDR1 and CDR2 sequences are MNHNY and SVGAGI (reference sequence). CDR3 residues: CASSYSGGNSYEQYF. DNA for the CDR3: TGTGCCAGCAGTTACTCTGGGGGGAACTCCTACGAGCAGTACTTC.

This clonotype has more than one count but fewer than ten. V and J are TRBV5-1 and TRBJ2-1; D is possibly TRBD1 (6 bases). The CDR3 is made up of 16 amino acids. Germline CDR1 and CDR2: SGHRS and YFSETQ. V was clipped by 3 bases and J by 0 bases, with 13 bases between them. The CDR3, as DNA: TGCGCCAGCAGCTCTACCACAGGGAGCTCCTACAATGAGCAGTTCTTC. Translating gives CASSSTTGSSYNEQFF.

The chain has TRBV7-2 and TRBJ2-1, with D possibly matching TRBD2 (6 bases). CDR3 length equals 15 residues. The ends were cut back, 3 bases at V and 7 bases at J, with 16 bases in the middle. Germline V gene data show CDR1 as SGHTA and CDR2 as FQGNSA. The CDR3 DNA reads TGTGCCAGCAGCTTGGTTTGGTCGGGGGAAAATGAGCAGTTCTTC. Its protein is CASSLVWSGENEQFF.

The chain combines TRBV4-2 with TRBJ2-5; D unclear. With the DNA end fitting TRBJ2-7 better, the J assignment may be wrong. The germline V gene has CDR1 LGHNA and CDR2 YNFKEQ. The CDR3 contains 17 residues. The CDR3 sequence is CASSQAPVPESSYEQYF. Written as DNA, the CDR3 is TGTGCCAGCAGCCAAGCTCCGGTACCTGAAAGCTCCTACGAGCAGTACTTC.

The chain carries TRBV2 and TRBJ1-1; 9 nucleotides agree with TRBD1. Germline CDR1 is SNHLY and CDR2 is FYNNEI. Germline trimming cut 5 bases from V and 7 bases from J; bases unmatched to any gene: 5. The CDR3 has 13 residues. CDR3 in amino acids: CASSPGTGFEAFF. The CDR3 coding sequence is TGTGCCAGCAGTCCCGGGACAGGGTTTGAAGCTTTCTTT.

The CDR3 bases are TGCAGCGGCGGGACTAGCGGGCAAGAGACCCAGTACTTC. Its translation: CSGGTSGQETQYF. V gene TRBV29-1 combines with J gene TRBJ2-5; TRBD2 agrees at 12 bases. This CDR3 contains 13 residues. The V gene end was trimmed by 7 bases and the J gene end by 2 bases; junction bases not matched to a gene: 2. Germline CDR1 and CDR2: SQVTM and ANQGSEA.

This clonotype was counted only a few times. This sequence joins TRBV9 and TRBJ1-2; D call uncertain. CDR1 and CDR2 (germline): SGDLS, YYNGEE. The V end lost 4 bases, the J end lost 2 bases, and 15 bases lay between the germline ends. CDR3 length equals 15 residues. The CDR3 nucleotides are TGTGCCAGCAGCCCCAGTGTTGGAGGCAACTATGGCTACACCTTC. Protein product: CASSPSVGGNYGYTF.

This clonotype was found many times. V gene TRBV28 combines with J gene TRBJ2-1; 10 bases are shared with TRBD2. V lost 4 bases, J lost 3 bases, and 6 bases stayed unmatched. Germline V gene sequence: CDR1 MDHEN, CDR2 SYDVKM. The CDR3 extends over 16 amino acids. This chain's CDR3 is CASSSPSGGGYNEQFF. The CDR3 region has the DNA TGTGCCAGCAGTTCCCCCAGCGGGGGGGGCTACAATGAGCAGTTCTTC.

This clonotype was recorded a few times. V usage is TRBV24-1 and J usage is TRBJ2-1; D ambiguous. Trimming pared 4 bases from V and 9 bases from J, leaving 12 bases between. Germline values: CDR1 KGHDR, CDR2 SFDVKD. The CDR3 is 13 residues long. CDR3 in amino acids: CATSDRPSLEQFF. In nucleotides, the CDR3 is TGTGCCACCAGTGACCGACCGAGCCTTGAGCAGTTCTTC.

This chain joins TRBV10-3 and TRBJ2-5; perhaps D is TRBD1 or TRBD2 (7 bases each). This CDR3 has 16 residues. Trimming shortened V by 3 bases and J by 11 bases, and 25 bases separated the two germline ends. Germline V CDR1 and CDR2: ENHRY, SYGVKD. The CDR3 coding sequence is TGTGCCATCAGTGATATGGTCCAGGGGGGGGTTGATGAGCAGTACTTC. Translation gives CAISDMVQGGVDEQYF.

CDR3 bases: TGCGCCAGCAGCACAACAGGGAATATTGAGAATGAGCAGTTCTTC. As protein: CASSTTGNIENEQFF. The chain employs TRBV5-1 and TRBJ2-1; D may be TRBD1 (6 bases). V was clipped by 4 bases and J by 7 bases, with 18 bases between them. There are 15 residues in the CDR3. CDR1 SGHRS and CDR2 YFSETQ come from the germline V gene.

CDR3 loop: CATKTSSGLSYNEQFF. The CDR3 DNA is TGTGCCACCAAGACTAGCTCGGGCCTCTCCTACAATGAGCAGTTCTTC. V usage is TRBV12-3 or TRBV12-4 and J usage is TRBJ2-1; 7 bases are a match to TRBD2. Unmatched junction bases numbered 12, after V lost 10 bases and J lost 0 bases. The CDR3 runs 16 residues.

The chain is built from TRBV2 and TRBJ2-7, with D perhaps TRBD2 (6 bases). The germline V and J ends were trimmed by 11 bases and 1 base, with 15 bases remaining between them. Germline loops: CDR1 SNHLY, CDR2 FYNNEI. The CDR3 consists of 13 residues. The CDR3 nucleotides read TGTGCCGACCGGGGGAGCCAATCCTACGAGCAGTACTTC. The encoded protein is CADRGSQSYEQYF.

This clonotype appeared a few times. This CDR3 is CASIRGEQFF. The CDR3 nucleotides read TGTGCCAGCATCAGGGGCGAGCAGTTCTTC. The rearrangement uses TRBV2 and TRBJ2-1, with D perhaps TRBD1 (6 bases). The germline gives CDR1 SNHLY, CDR2 FYNNEI. The V gene lost 7 bases and the J gene lost 10 bases, with 8 bases spanning the gap. This CDR3 has 10 amino acids.

V is TRBV4-2 and J is TRBJ1-2; possible D gene TRBD1, 6 bases. The length of the CDR3 is 14 residues. Germline lookup yields CDR1 LGHNA and CDR2 YNFKEQ. V was cut by 0 bases and J by 7 bases, with 12 bases left in between. The CDR3, as DNA: TGTGCCAGCAGCCAAGAAGGGACGACAGGTGGCTACACCTTC. Translated, it gives CASSQEGTTGGYTF.

V and J are TRBV27 and TRBJ2-2; TRBD2 is a possible D gene (5 bases). Germline V lookup: CDR1 MNHEY, CDR2 SMNVEV (reference sequence). The V gene lost 2 bases and the J gene lost 8 bases, with 12 bases spanning the gap. The CDR3 runs to 14 residues. CDR3 nucleotides: TGTGCCAGCAGTTTAAGCGGTTCCTCTGGGGAGCTGTTTTTT. As protein: CASSLSGSSGELFF.

This clonotype has just a few counts. This chain uses TRBV20-1 with TRBJ1-6; D gene uncertain. Germline V gives CDR1 DFQATT, CDR2 SNEGSKA (reference sequence). Trimming removed 0 bases from V and 0 bases from J, with 12 bases in between. The CDR3 totals 17 residues. As DNA, the CDR3 is TGCAGTGCTAGAGATGGCCCGGGGAGCTCCTATAATTCACCCCTCCACTTT. Translation: CSARDGPGSSYNSPLHF.

V gene TRBV7-9 combines with J gene TRBJ2-3, with TRBD1 matching 7 bases. The CDR3 length is 15 residues. From germline, CDR1 is SEHNR and CDR2 FQNEAQ (reference sequence). The ends lost 5 bases at V and 3 bases at J; junction bases unmatched: 8. CDR3 nucleotides: TGTGCCAGCAGCCCACAGGGGAGTGCGACAGATACGCAGTATTTT. It yields the protein CASSPQGSATDTQYF.

The sample holds a few counts of this clonotype. The chain links TRBV20-1 to TRBJ1-2; TRBD1 matches at 12 bases. V shed 3 bases and J 8 bases; nucleotides not matched to a gene: 7. This CDR3 region has 14 residues. Germline V CDR1 and CDR2: DFQATT, SNEGSKA (reference sequence). CDR3 residues: CSASSTGTGGGYTF. DNA of the CDR3: TGCAGTGCTAGTTCCACGGGGACAGGGGGCGGCTACACCTTC.

This clonotype appeared a few times. The chain joins TRBV21-1 to TRBJ2-5; TRBD2 is taken as the D call from the table, unchecked against the DNA. TRBV21-1 represents a pseudogene. The CDR3 runs 15 residues. The CDR3 is CASSLPSGHQETQYF. The CDR3 DNA sequence: TGTGCCAGCAGCTTACCCTCGGGGCACCAAGAGACCCAGTACTTC.

V gene TRBV20-1 combines with J gene TRBJ2-1, with 11 bases lining up with TRBD1. Germline loops: CDR1 DFQATT, CDR2 SNEGSKA (reference sequence). The CDR3 is 14 amino acids. With 6 bases clipped from V and 6 bases from J, the junction kept 7 bases outside the gene matches. The CDR3 region has the DNA TGCAGTGCCCCTGGACAGGGGGCTTTCAATGAGCAGTTCTTC. Encoded protein: CSAPGQGAFNEQFF.

The chain employs TRBV30 and TRBJ2-5; TRBD2 is a possible D gene (7 bases). V gave up 4 bases and J gave up 5 bases, with 17 bases separating them. The length of the CDR3 is 14 residues. Germline loops: CDR1 GTSNPN, CDR2 SVGIG (reference sequence). DNA for the CDR3: TGTGCCTGGATGTTGTGGGGGGGCCGCGAGACCCAGTACTTC. As protein: CAWMLWGGRETQYF.

At least ten counts were recorded for this clonotype. This chain links TRBV29-1 with TRBJ1-2; no reliable D call. CDR1 is SQVTM, CDR2 ANQGSEA, per germline. The CDR3 loop spans 10 amino acids. The V gene lost 8 bases and the J gene lost 12 bases, with 16 bases spanning the gap. The chain's CDR3 is CSPRPAHNTF. CDR3 nucleotides: TGCAGCCCTAGGCCAGCCCACAACACCTTC.